A selection of T cell receptor beta chains follows, all from one sample in a study of blood T cell repertoires in COVID-19. Profiling relied on immunoSEQ multiplex PCR, and the TCRdb table lists in-frame clones only, not all of them. This table has about 180,000 clones, approximately 86% appearing once. The sequenced sample was PBMCs or T cells enriched from blood (not recorded which). These receptors came from a man between 60 and 75 years old who had recovered from COVID-19. The CDR3 runs from the conserved cysteine through the conserved F or W. D genes are given only for firm matches. Only some rows state a clone size, as once, few, many or a class for expanded clones.

size: NA
V: TRBV6-5
D: TRBD1
J: TRBJ2-3
DNA: TGTGCCAGCCGGAAGGGACAGGGATCAGATACGCAGTATTTT
CDR3: CASRKGQGSDTQYF

size: NA
V: TRBV7-6
D: NA
J: TRBJ1-1
DNA: TGTGCCAGCAGCTTAGCTCAGGGGAGAGGAGCTGAAGCTTTCTTT
CDR3: CASSLAQGRGAEAFF

size: NA
V: TRBV7-9
D: TRBD1
J: TRBJ1-5
DNA: TGTGCCAGCAGCTCCGGACAGGGGGCTGGACAGCCCCAGCATTTT
CDR3: CASSSGQGAGQPQHF

size: once
V: TRBV5-1
D: NA
J: TRBJ2-1
DNA: TGCGCCAGCAACAAGAACAATGAGCAGTTCTTC
CDR3: CASNKNNEQFF

size: NA
V: TRBV7-3
D: TRBD1
J: TRBJ1-6
DNA: TGTGCCAGCAGCTTAGGGACAGGCCATTCACCCCTCCACTTT
CDR3: CASSLGTGHSPLHF

size: NA
V: TRBV11-2
D: TRBD1
J: TRBJ2-7
DNA: TGTGCCAGCAGCTCTCCTCAGGGGGCTAAAGGATACGAGCAGTACTTC
CDR3: CASSSPQGAKGYEQYF

size: NA
V: TRBV7-2
D: TRBD1
J: TRBJ1-1
DNA: TGTGCCAGCAGCGAATACGGGACAGGGCTGAGGTTTGGGGCTTTCTTT
CDR3: CASSEYGTGLRFGAFF

size: NA
V: TRBV6-2/TRBV6-3
D: TRBD2
J: TRBJ2-1
DNA: TGTGCCAGCAGTTACTTGGACTCTAGCGGGGTATATGAGCAGTTCTTC
CDR3: CASSYLDSSGVYEQFF

size: NA
V: TRBV2
D: NA
J: TRBJ1-1
DNA: TGTGCCAGCAGCGAAGTTATAGCTGAAGCTTTCTTT
CDR3: CASSEVIAEAFF

size: NA
V: TRBV7-9
D: NA
J: TRBJ1-1
DNA: TGTGCCAGCAGCTCATGGGGGCGGTCACAGAACACTGAAGCTTTCTTT
CDR3: CASSSWGRSQNTEAFF

size: NA
V: TRBV18
D: TRBD1
J: TRBJ1-2
DNA: TGTGCCAGCTCAGGACAGGGAAACTATGGCTACACCTTC
CDR3: CASSGQGNYGYTF

size: NA
V: TRBV9
D: NA
J: TRBJ1-2
DNA: TGTGCCAGCAGCGTTCGGGATTTGGACTATGGCTACACCTTC
CDR3: CASSVRDLDYGYTF

size: NA
V: TRBV19
D: TRBD2
J: TRBJ2-5
DNA: TGTGCCAGTAGTATAACTAGCGGGGGGGCCCAGTACTTC
CDR3: CASSITSGGAQYF

size: NA
V: TRBV2
D: NA
J: TRBJ1-4
DNA: TGTGCCAGCAGTGAACCCCGGCAGGTTACTAATGAAAAACTGTTTTTT
CDR3: CASSEPRQVTNEKLFF

size: NA
V: TRBV5-1
D: NA
J: TRBJ1-5
DNA: TGCGCCAGCAGCTTGGATAGGGGGTCACCCCAGCATTTT
CDR3: CASSLDRGSPQHF

size: NA
V: TRBV28
D: NA
J: TRBJ1-5
DNA: TGTGCCAGCAGTCAGCCAGGGGACGGTCAGCCCCAGCATTTT
CDR3: CASSQPGDGQPQHF